One and the same sample provided the 6 T cell receptor beta chains below, sequenced in a study of cytomegalovirus exposure and HLA in healthy donors. PCR involved 60 Vbeta and 13 Jbeta primers. Libraries were prepared by immunoSEQ multiplex PCR; TCRdb keeps only in-frame clonotypes and omits some of them. The top ten hold around 2.4% of the sample, which has some 170,000 clones, 80% to 85% seen once. The specimen was PBMCs. All receptors come from a woman aged 30 to 39 in good health and CMV-seronegative.

The chain couples TRBV28 to TRBJ2-7; 7 bases agree with TRBD2. The CDR3 spans 13 residues. CDR1 and CDR2 from the germline V gene are MDHEN and SYDVKM. V lost 6 bases, J lost 2 bases, and 4 bases stayed unmatched. CDR3 DNA: TGTGCCAGCAGGACGGGGGGAACCTACGAGCAGTACTTC. Translating gives CASRTGGTYEQYF.

The V call is TRBV5-6, the J call TRBJ2-5; TRBD2 agrees at 7 bases. V gave up 1 base and J gave up 2 bases; unmatched junction bases: 2. There are 14 residues in the CDR3. Germline V gene sequence: CDR1 SGHDT, CDR2 YYEEEE. The CDR3 DNA follows: TGTGCCAGCAGCTTGAGTAGCGGGCAAGAGACCCAGTACTTC. This encodes CASSLSSGQETQYF.

Of note for this clone: A junction end diverges from the germline sequence, so it may reflect a read error. This sample also contains other DNA sequences that code for the same CDR3. The rearrangement uses TRBV27 and TRBJ1-1; D is unresolved. The CDR3 runs to 10 residues. From germline, CDR1 is MNHEY and CDR2 SMNVEV (reference sequence). The DNA of the CDR3 is TGCGCCAGCGGGAGTTTTGAAGCTTTCTTT. This sequence encodes CASGSFEAFF.

The rearrangement joins TRBV18 to TRBJ2-5; the match to TRBD1 covers 9 bases. The junction had 3 bases not matched to a gene; V was cut back by 0 bases and J by 4 bases. This CDR3 contains 15 residues. The V gene's germline CDR1 is KGHSH and CDR2 LQKENI. DNA of the CDR3: TGTGCCAGCTCACCACCGGGACAGGGAGGAGAGACCCAGTACTTC. Translating gives CASSPPGQGGETQYF.

V is TRBV7-8 and J is TRBJ1-5, with 8 bases fitting TRBD1. Trimming took 5 bases from V and 3 from J; bases not matched to a gene: 24. The V gene's germline CDR1 is SGHVS and CDR2 FQNEAQ. The CDR3 has 21 amino acids. CDR3 coding DNA: TGTGCCAGCAGCCCTTGGTTTCCCTTAGATTCCGGGACAGGATACAATCAGCCCCAGCATTTT. Its protein product is CASSPWFPLDSGTGYNQPQHF. The complete variable domain, with remaining parts taken from reference TRBV7-8 and TRBJ1-5, reads GAGVSQSPRYKVAKRGQDVALRCDPISGHVSLFWYQQALGQGPEFLTYFQNEAQLDKSGLPSDRFFAERPEGSVSTLKIQRTQQEDSAVYLCASSPWFPLDSGTGYNQPQHFGDGTRLSIL.

This clone showed up just once. The rearrangement joins TRBV30 to TRBJ1-3, with TRBD1 identical over 7 bases. This CDR3 is 14 amino acids long. The germline V gene encodes CDR1 GTSNPN and CDR2 SVGIG (reference sequence). J gave up 2 bases and V 3 bases, and 4 bases lay outside the gene matches. CDR3 residues: CAWSLRGAGNTIYF. CDR3 sequence (DNA): TGTGCCTGGAGCCTCAGGGGGGCTGGAAACACCATATATTTT.